The 27 T cell receptor beta chains reported below all come from one sample, sequenced in a study of T cells in localized non-small cell lung cancer. Assay: immunoSEQ multiplex PCR; the TCRdb copy retains only in-frame clones and omits some. This table has around 41,000 clones, roughly four fifths appearing once. Sequencing used PBMCs, obtained before any cancer treatment. These receptors were collected from a man between 40 and 70 years old with stage II lung adenocarcinoma.

The chain recombines TRBV14 with TRBJ1-2; D is unresolved. The V gene lost 1 base and the J gene lost 8 bases, with 5 bases spanning the gap. This CDR3 comprises 11 residues. Germline CDR1 and CDR2: SGHDN and FVKESK. The CDR3 sequence: CASSQGTGYTF. The CDR3 region has the DNA TGTGCCAGCAGCCAAGGGACCGGCTACACCTTC.

The chain links TRBV7-2 to TRBJ2-5; 12 bases agree with TRBD2. V was pared by 5 bases and J by 1 base, with 8 bases of the junction left unmatched. This CDR3 spans 17 amino acids. Germline values: CDR1 SGHTA, CDR2 FQGNSA. CDR3 coding DNA: TGTGCCAGCAGCCCTCAACTACTAGCGGGAGGCCAAGAGACCCAGTACTTC. Protein sequence: CASSPQLLAGGQETQYF. The whole variable domain, remainder taken from reference TRBV7-2 and TRBJ2-5, is GAGVSQSPSNKVTEKGKDVELRCDPISGHTALYWYRQSLGQGLEFLIYFQGNSAPDKSGLPSDRFSAERTGGSVSTLTIQRTQQEDSAVYLCASSPQLLAGGQETQYFGPGTRLLVL.

The chain combines TRBV7-6 with TRBJ1-1; D remains ambiguous. The CDR3 is made up of 16 amino acids. Between the trimmed V and J ends, which lost 5 bases and 3 bases, there was a span of 19 bases. Germline CDR1 and CDR2: SGHVS and FNYEAQ. The CDR3 region has the DNA TGTGCCAGCAGCCCTCTTGGGCTAGCGACTGACACTGAAGCTTTCTTT. Its translation: CASSPLGLATDTEAFF.

The chain is built from TRBV5-1 and TRBJ2-2, with D hard to call. This CDR3 contains 14 residues. The V end lost 3 bases, the J end lost 5 bases, and 11 bases lay between the germline ends. Germline CDR1 and CDR2: SGHRS and YFSETQ. Written as DNA, the CDR3 is TGCGCCAGCAGCTCCTCTGGCCCTACCGGGGAGCTGTTTTTT. Its translation is CASSSSGPTGELFF.

This clone was seen only a few times. The genes are TRBV11-2 and TRBJ2-2; D tentatively reads TRBD1 or TRBD2 (5 bases each). Germline CDR1 reads SGHAT; CDR2 reads FQNNGV. The V and J ends lost 6 bases and 6 bases respectively, with 8 bases between them. The CDR3 runs 12 residues. The CDR3 nucleotides are TGTGCCAGCAGGGGGGTGGCCGGGGAGCTGTTTTTT. This encodes CASRGVAGELFF. Filled out from reference TRBV11-2 and TRBJ2-2, the complete variable domain reads EAGVAQSPRYKIIEKRQSVAFWCNPISGHATLYWYQQILGQGPKLLIQFQNNGVVDDSQLPKDRFSAERLKGVDSTLKIQPAKLEDSAVYLCASRGVAGELFFGEGSRLTVL.

The chain links TRBV19 to TRBJ1-4; the D gene is possibly TRBD1 (5 bases). CDR3 size: 13 residues. Germline V gives CDR1 LNHDA, CDR2 SQIVND (reference sequence). V was shortened by 7 bases and J by 8 bases, with 14 bases between the two germline ends. CDR3 region: CASKGQGREKLFF. The CDR3 DNA follows: TGTGCCAGTAAGGGGCAGGGTCGAGAAAAACTGTTTTTT.

This chain links TRBV5-1 with TRBJ2-5; possibly TRBD1 for D (6 bases). Trimming stripped 6 bases from V and 5 bases from J, with 23 bases between. Germline-derived CDR1 and CDR2 are SGHRS and YFSETQ. This CDR3 is 16 amino acids long. CDR3 protein: CASTPIRSGAQETQYF. CDR3 in DNA: TGCGCCAGCACCCCTATACGATCAGGGGCGCAGGAGACCCAGTACTTC. The whole variable domain, remainder taken from reference TRBV5-1 and TRBJ2-5, is KAGVTQTPRYLIKTRGQQVTLSCSPISGHRSVSWYQQTPGQGLQFLFEYFSETQRNKGNFPGRFSGRQFSNSRSEMNVSTLELGDSALYLCASTPIRSGAQETQYFGPGTRLLVL.

The chain couples TRBV29-1 to TRBJ2-3; weak D call: TRBD2 (5 bases). The CDR3 runs 14 residues. V was shortened by 5 bases and J by 2 bases, with 14 bases between the two germline ends. Germline V gene lookup returns CDR1 SQVTM and CDR2 ANQGSEA. CDR3 region: CSVKPGGFTDTQYF. For the CDR3, the DNA is TGCAGCGTTAAACCCGGCGGGTTCACAGATACGCAGTATTTT.

The table lists this clone with a few counts. The chain links TRBV7-2 to TRBJ2-3; 7 nucleotides agree with TRBD2. Germline V CDR1 and CDR2: SGHTA, FQGNSA. V lost 4 bases, J lost 4 bases, and 11 bases stayed unmatched. This CDR3 is built from 16 residues. The chain's CDR3 is CASSSVGAGVADTQYF. The DNA for the CDR3 is TGTGCCAGCAGCTCCGTCGGGGCGGGAGTGGCAGATACGCAGTATTTT.

This chain uses TRBV5-5 with TRBJ1-2, with a possible D match to TRBD1 (6 bases). Between the trimmed V and J ends, which lost 1 base and 5 bases, there was a span of 15 bases. The germline CDR1 and CDR2 sequences are SGHKS and YYEKEE (reference sequence). CDR3 size: 15 residues. CDR3 DNA sequence: TGTGCCAGCAGCTTGTGGGGCAGGGGTCGTTATGGCTACACCTTC. The encoded protein is CASSLWGRGRYGYTF.

The rearrangement links TRBV13 to TRBJ1-6; the match to TRBD1 covers 12 bases. The V gene's germline CDR1 is PRHDT and CDR2 FYEKMQ (reference sequence). Losses at the gene ends were 6 bases for V and 6 bases for J; bases not matched to a gene: 9. CDR3 length: 17 residues. The CDR3 loop reads CASSPPGQGAINSPLHF. DNA of the CDR3: TGTGCCAGCAGTCCCCCGGGACAGGGGGCTATTAATTCACCCCTCCACTTT.

Only one count was recorded for this clone. This chain's CDR3 is CASSYVGTEAFF. The CDR3 DNA reads as TGTGCCAGCAGCTACGTAGGCACTGAAGCTTTCTTT. The rearrangement links TRBV5-4 to TRBJ1-1; no definite D call. Germline CDR1 is SGHNT and CDR2 is YYREEE (reference sequence). The CDR3 runs to 12 residues. Trimming shortened V by 3 bases and J by 4 bases, and 7 bases separated the two germline ends.

The chain uses TRBV18 and TRBJ1-1; D call uncertain. The germline V gene has CDR1 KGHSH and CDR2 LQKENI. There are 13 residues in the CDR3. Trimming shortened V by 2 bases and J by 6 bases, and 10 bases separated the two germline ends. The CDR3 is CASSPREEAEAFF. Written as DNA, the CDR3 is TGTGCCAGCTCACCAAGGGAAGAGGCTGAAGCTTTCTTT.

The chain has TRBV7-8 and TRBJ2-5, with D hard to call. CDR1 and CDR2 (germline): SGHVS, FQNEAQ. The CDR3 totals 16 residues. V was trimmed by 1 base and J by 2 bases, leaving 14 bases between them. The CDR3 nucleotides read TGTGCCAGCAGCTTAGGAGTTCAACAGTATCAAGAGACCCAGTACTTC. Residues: CASSLGVQQYQETQYF.

The CDR3 DNA is TGTGCCAGTAGCAGGGACAGGGAGAACACCGGGGAGCTGTTTTTT. Residues: CASSRDRENTGELFF. The rearrangement links TRBV19 to TRBJ2-2; 9 nucleotides align to TRBD1. Germline V CDR1 and CDR2: LNHDA, SQIVND (reference sequence). V was clipped by 6 bases and J by 1 base; unmatched bases: 3. The CDR3 spans 15 residues.

The V call is TRBV4-2, the J call TRBJ2-7; TRBD2 matches at 9 bases. Germline V gene data show CDR1 as LGHNA and CDR2 as YNFKEQ. CDR3 size: 16 residues. V shed 6 bases and J 0 bases; nucleotides not matched to a gene: 9. The CDR3 is CASSHSSGGSSYEQYF. The CDR3 DNA follows: TGTGCCAGCAGTCACAGCAGCGGGGGGAGCTCCTACGAGCAGTACTTC.

This chain's CDR3 is CASSVAGGQSEQFF. The CDR3 DNA follows: TGTGCCAGCAGCGTAGCGGGGGGGCAAAGTGAGCAGTTCTTC. V and J are TRBV6-1 and TRBJ2-1; 11 bases are shared with TRBD2. Germline V gives CDR1 MNHNS, CDR2 SASEGT. V dropped 6 bases and J dropped 9; count of bases not matched to a gene: 7. The CDR3 contains 14 residues.

This rearrangement joins TRBV5-1 to TRBJ1-5, with D hard to call. V dropped 1 base and J dropped 5 bases, with 13 bases sitting between them. CDR3 size: 15 residues. Germline lookup yields CDR1 SGHRS and CDR2 YFSETQ. CDR3 in amino acids: CASSLRPGWDQPQHF. The CDR3, as DNA: TGCGCCAGCAGCTTGAGGCCCGGGTGGGATCAGCCCCAGCATTTT.

This clone was seen once. The DNA for the CDR3 is TGTGCCAGCAGTGAAAGGACAGGGGGCGGTGAGCAGTACTTC. Translation: CASSERTGGGEQYF. V usage is TRBV2 and J usage is TRBJ2-7; 11 nucleotides align to TRBD1. V lost 2 bases, J lost 7 bases, and 4 bases stayed unmatched. This CDR3 comprises 14 residues. Germline CDR1 SNHLY, CDR2 FYNNEI.

CDR3: CSVEKGAARDTQYF. CDR3 sequence (DNA): TGCAGCGTTGAAAAGGGGGCAGCTAGAGATACGCAGTATTTT. The chain uses TRBV29-1 and TRBJ2-3; TRBD1 matches 7 bases. V dropped 2 bases and J dropped 5; count of bases not matched to a gene: 7. This CDR3 is built from 14 residues. Germline V gene sequence: CDR1 SQVTM, CDR2 ANQGSEA.

This chain joins TRBV6-5 and TRBJ1-6, with TRBD1 matching over 7 bases. With V trimmed by 2 bases and J by 4 bases, 2 bases remained unmatched. Germline V gene data show CDR1 as MNHEY and CDR2 as SVGAGI. This CDR3 contains 15 residues. CDR3 in DNA: TGTGCCAGCAGTTACACGGGACAGTATAATTCACCCCTCCACTTT. Residues: CASSYTGQYNSPLHF.

The genes are TRBV29-1 and TRBJ1-2; D gene unclear. The CDR3 has 13 residues. Trimming removed 3 bases at V and 2 bases at J, with 10 bases between. The V gene's germline CDR1 is SQVTM and CDR2 ANQGSEA. Here the CDR3 DNA reads TGCAGCGTTGAGTCAGAACAGAACTATGGCTACACCTTC. Translating it yields CSVESEQNYGYTF.

The V gene is TRBV6-1, the J gene TRBJ2-2; D is perhaps TRBD1 (6 bases). The CDR3 is 15 residues long. V gave up 4 bases and J gave up 1 base, with 10 bases separating them. Germline CDR1 and CDR2: MNHNS and SASEGT. CDR3 region: CASSGTDRNTGELFF. As DNA, the CDR3 is TGTGCCAGCAGTGGGACAGACCGGAACACCGGGGAGCTGTTTTTT.

The chain is built from TRBV6-1 and TRBJ1-5; maybe TRBD1 (6 bases). The germline gives CDR1 MNHNS, CDR2 SASEGT. Trimming left V 6 bases short and J 4 bases short, with 13 bases between. This CDR3 spans 14 amino acids. CDR3: CASSLQTGNQPQHF. The CDR3 region has the DNA TGTGCCAGCAGCCTCCAAACAGGGAATCAGCCCCAGCATTTT.

This rearrangement joins TRBV5-6 to TRBJ1-6; D unresolved. Trimming stripped 0 bases from V and 6 bases from J, with 13 bases between. This CDR3 contains 16 residues. Per the germline V gene, CDR1 is SGHDT and CDR2 is YYEEEE. The CDR3 region is CASSLGPAVVNSPLHF. In nucleotides, the CDR3 is TGTGCCAGCAGCTTGGGACCCGCAGTGGTTAATTCACCCCTCCACTTT.

This chain uses TRBV5-5 with TRBJ1-4; D is perhaps TRBD1 (6 bases). Looked up from germline, CDR1 is SGHKS and CDR2 is YYEKEE (reference sequence). V lost 2 bases and J lost 6, with 14 bases in between. The CDR3 is 15 residues long. CDR3 nucleotides: TGTGCCAGCAGCTTAGGCTGGGACATACATGAAAAACTGTTTTTT. Its protein product is CASSLGWDIHEKLFF.

V is TRBV5-1 and J is TRBJ1-1; 7 nucleotides match TRBD1. In germline, CDR1 is SGHRS, CDR2 YFSETQ. This CDR3 has 14 residues. With V trimmed by 2 bases and J by 7 bases, 8 bases remained unmatched. The CDR3 is CASSLETGQNEAFF. As DNA, the CDR3 is TGCGCCAGCAGCTTAGAGACAGGGCAAAATGAAGCTTTCTTT.